These T cell receptor beta chains were read from a single sample in a study of blood T cell repertoires in COVID-19. Profiled with immunoSEQ multiplex PCR; TCRdb holds only in-frame clones, not every one. The data show under 450,000 clones, 70% to 85% seen once. The source material was peripheral blood. These receptors were taken from a human donor with acute or convalescent COVID-19. The donor label of this sample is uncertain. CDR3s include the opening cysteine and the closing phenylalanine or tryptophan. D genes are given only for firm matches. Where a row states a size, it is once, few, many or the class of an expanded clone; other rows omit it.

clone_size: -
j_call: TRBJ1-1
v_call: TRBV5-5
d_call: -
cdr3_aa: CASSFLADGNTEAFF
cdr3_nt: TGTGCCAGCAGCTTTTTAGCGGACGGGAACACTGAAGCTTTCTTT

clone_size: -
j_call: TRBJ2-3
v_call: TRBV25-1
d_call: -
cdr3_aa: CASHGLLTDTQYF
cdr3_nt: TGTGCCAGCCATGGACTACTCACAGATACGCAGTATTTT

clone_size: -
j_call: TRBJ1-2
v_call: TRBV29-1
d_call: TRBD1
cdr3_aa: CSAAGGRGYGYTF
cdr3_nt: TGCAGCGCTGCAGGGGGAAGAGGCTATGGCTACACCTTC

clone_size: -
j_call: TRBJ1-2
v_call: TRBV6-4
d_call: TRBD1
cdr3_aa: CASSDSGTGLYGYTF
cdr3_nt: TGTGCCAGCAGTGACTCCGGGACAGGGTTATATGGCTACACCTTC

clone_size: -
j_call: TRBJ2-1
v_call: TRBV7-2
d_call: -
cdr3_aa: CASNRGYNEQFF
cdr3_nt: TGTGCCAGTAATCGGGGCTACAATGAGCAGTTCTTC

clone_size: -
j_call: TRBJ1-1
v_call: TRBV29-1
d_call: -
cdr3_aa: CSVRHGPNTEAFF
cdr3_nt: TGCAGCGTCCGACATGGGCCAAACACTGAAGCTTTCTTT

clone_size: -
j_call: TRBJ1-5
v_call: TRBV18
d_call: TRBD1
cdr3_aa: CASSPFHYRGISNQPQHF
cdr3_nt: TGTGCCAGCTCACCCTTTCACTACAGGGGAATTAGCAATCAGCCCCAGCATTTT

clone_size: -
j_call: TRBJ1-1
v_call: TRBV18
d_call: -
cdr3_aa: CASSPAAGDTEAFF
cdr3_nt: TGTGCCAGCTCACCTGCGGCAGGGGACACTGAAGCTTTCTTT

clone_size: -
j_call: TRBJ1-5
v_call: TRBV6-1
d_call: -
cdr3_aa: CASSEQYSNQPQHF
cdr3_nt: TGTGCCAGCAGTGAACAGTATAGCAATCAGCCCCAGCATTTT

clone_size: once
j_call: TRBJ2-7
v_call: TRBV10-3
d_call: TRBD2
cdr3_aa: CAISVQLAGNYEQYF
cdr3_nt: TGTGCCATCAGTGTTCAACTAGCGGGAAACTACGAGCAGTACTTC

clone_size: -
j_call: TRBJ2-7
v_call: TRBV5-1
d_call: TRBD2
cdr3_aa: CASSFGRAASYEQYF
cdr3_nt: TGCGCCAGCAGCTTCGGGAGGGCTGCGTCCTACGAGCAGTACTTC

clone_size: -
j_call: TRBJ2-3
v_call: TRBV27
d_call: TRBD2
cdr3_aa: CASSEWGGSTDTQYF
cdr3_nt: TGTGCCAGCAGTGAGTGGGGGGGGTCGACAGATACGCAGTATTTT

clone_size: few
j_call: TRBJ1-1
v_call: TRBV6-5
d_call: TRBD1
cdr3_aa: CASSPDRGLGTEAFF
cdr3_nt: TGTGCCAGCAGTCCGGACAGGGGTTTAGGCACTGAAGCTTTCTTT

clone_size: -
j_call: TRBJ1-4
v_call: TRBV5-1
d_call: -
cdr3_aa: CASSEDATNEKLFF
cdr3_nt: TGCGCCAGCAGCGAGGATGCAACTAATGAAAAACTGTTTTTT

clone_size: -
j_call: TRBJ2-5
v_call: TRBV6-2/TRBV6-3
d_call: TRBD2
cdr3_aa: CASSYSMTSASGEETQYF
cdr3_nt: TGTGCCAGCAGTTACTCGATGACGTCGGCTAGCGGGGAGGAGACCCAGTACTTC

clone_size: -
j_call: TRBJ2-1
v_call: TRBV24-1
d_call: -
cdr3_aa: CATTTGDYNEQFF
cdr3_nt: TGTGCCACGACCACGGGAGACTACAATGAGCAGTTCTTC

clone_size: -
j_call: TRBJ2-1
v_call: TRBV18
d_call: -
cdr3_aa: CASSPPSGFNEQFF
cdr3_nt: TGTGCCAGCTCACCACCGAGCGGCTTTAATGAGCAGTTCTTC

clone_size: few
j_call: TRBJ1-1
v_call: TRBV6-2/TRBV6-3
d_call: -
cdr3_aa: CASSPQGKGLNTEAFF
cdr3_nt: TGTGCCAGCAGTCCACAGGGAAAGGGGTTGAACACTGAAGCTTTCTTT

clone_size: -
j_call: TRBJ1-2
v_call: TRBV7-8
d_call: TRBD1
cdr3_aa: CASSELRRTGGGYGYTF
cdr3_nt: TGTGCCAGCAGCGAGCTACGACGGACAGGGGGTGGCTATGGCTACACCTTC

clone_size: -
j_call: TRBJ2-2
v_call: TRBV4-2
d_call: -
cdr3_aa: CASSQENSGNTGELFF
cdr3_nt: TGTGCCAGCAGCCAAGAGAATAGCGGGAACACCGGGGAGCTGTTTTTT

clone_size: -
j_call: TRBJ1-5
v_call: TRBV19
d_call: -
cdr3_aa: CASSIDPRGGSNQPQHF
cdr3_nt: TGTGCCAGTAGTATAGACCCCCGGGGGGGAAGCAATCAGCCCCAGCATTTT

clone_size: -
j_call: TRBJ2-1
v_call: TRBV11-2
d_call: TRBD2
cdr3_aa: CASSPGLAGGQNEQFF
cdr3_nt: TGTGCCAGCAGCCCGGGTCTAGCGGGAGGTCAGAATGAGCAGTTCTTC

clone_size: -
j_call: TRBJ1-2
v_call: TRBV7-9
d_call: -
cdr3_aa: CASSLQRDYGYTF
cdr3_nt: TGTGCCAGCAGCTTACAGAGGGACTATGGCTACACCTTC

clone_size: -
j_call: TRBJ2-1
v_call: TRBV20-1
d_call: -
cdr3_aa: CSARVGALQFF
cdr3_nt: TGCAGTGCTAGAGTTGGGGCCCTGCAGTTCTTC

clone_size: -
j_call: TRBJ2-7
v_call: TRBV5-4
d_call: -
cdr3_aa: CASSSSDSYEQYF
cdr3_nt: TGTGCCAGCAGCTCGTCAGACAGCTACGAGCAGTACTTC

clone_size: few
j_call: TRBJ2-7
v_call: TRBV6-1
d_call: TRBD1
cdr3_aa: CASSVGADRVSYEQYF
cdr3_nt: TGTGCCAGCAGTGTGGGAGCTGACAGGGTATCCTACGAGCAGTACTTC

clone_size: -
j_call: TRBJ2-7
v_call: TRBV27
d_call: TRBD2
cdr3_aa: CASSLGGGAYEQYF
cdr3_nt: TGTGCCAGCAGTTTAGGCGGGGGGGCCTACGAGCAGTACTTC

clone_size: -
j_call: TRBJ1-2
v_call: TRBV19
d_call: -
cdr3_aa: CASRMPGNGNYGYTF
cdr3_nt: TGTGCCAGTAGAATGCCAGGGAACGGAAACTATGGCTACACCTTC

clone_size: -
j_call: TRBJ1-1
v_call: TRBV19
d_call: TRBD1
cdr3_aa: CASSIAPQGMNTEAFF
cdr3_nt: TGTGCCAGTAGTATAGCCCCACAGGGGATGAACACTGAAGCTTTCTTT

clone_size: -
j_call: TRBJ1-2
v_call: TRBV29-1
d_call: -
cdr3_aa: CSVGGMDYGYTF
cdr3_nt: TGCAGCGTTGGAGGGATGGACTATGGCTACACCTTC

clone_size: -
j_call: TRBJ2-4
v_call: TRBV6-5
d_call: TRBD2
cdr3_aa: CASSPPGLVGNIQYF
cdr3_nt: TGTGCCAGCAGTCCCCCGGGACTAGTAGGGAACATTCAGTACTTC

clone_size: -
j_call: TRBJ1-1
v_call: TRBV19
d_call: TRBD1
cdr3_aa: CASSIPGQGMKTEAFF
cdr3_nt: TGTGCCAGTAGTATCCCGGGACAGGGAATGAAGACTGAAGCTTTCTTT

clone_size: -
j_call: TRBJ1-6
v_call: TRBV5-1
d_call: -
cdr3_aa: CASGGPEDNSPLHF
cdr3_nt: TGCGCCAGCGGAGGACCCGAGGATAATTCACCCCTCCACTTT

clone_size: once
j_call: TRBJ2-2
v_call: TRBV5-6
d_call: TRBD2
cdr3_aa: CASSLGTSGGAGELFF
cdr3_nt: TGTGCCAGCAGCTTAGGCACTAGCGGGGGTGCCGGGGAGCTGTTTTTT

clone_size: -
j_call: TRBJ1-2
v_call: TRBV5-4
d_call: TRBD1
cdr3_aa: CASGTGGNGYTF
cdr3_nt: TGTGCCAGCGGGACAGGGGGTAATGGCTACACCTTC

clone_size: -
j_call: TRBJ2-7
v_call: TRBV6-5
d_call: TRBD1
cdr3_aa: CASSPRQGPSDEQYF
cdr3_nt: TGTGCCAGCAGTCCCCGACAGGGGCCCTCGGACGAGCAGTACTTC

clone_size: -
j_call: TRBJ2-1
v_call: TRBV5-1
d_call: TRBD2
cdr3_aa: CASSLTPSGGNNEQFF
cdr3_nt: TGCGCCAGCAGCTTAACGCCTAGCGGGGGTAACAATGAGCAGTTCTTC

clone_size: -
j_call: TRBJ1-2
v_call: TRBV11-2
d_call: -
cdr3_aa: CASKQGSDYGYTF
cdr3_nt: TGTGCCAGCAAACAGGGCTCAGACTATGGCTACACCTTC

clone_size: few
j_call: TRBJ1-6
v_call: TRBV6-5
d_call: -
cdr3_aa: CASRTRQMNSPLHF
cdr3_nt: TGTGCCAGCCGAACTCGACAGATGAATTCACCCCTCCACTTT

clone_size: -
j_call: TRBJ1-3
v_call: TRBV2
d_call: -
cdr3_aa: CASGGGFSGNTIYF
cdr3_nt: TGTGCTAGTGGGGGCGGCTTTTCTGGAAACACCATATATTTT

clone_size: -
j_call: TRBJ1-1
v_call: TRBV6-5
d_call: -
cdr3_aa: CASSYLGMNTEAFF
cdr3_nt: TGTGCCAGCAGTTACCTCGGGATGAACACTGAAGCTTTCTTT

clone_size: -
j_call: TRBJ2-2
v_call: TRBV30
d_call: TRBD2
cdr3_aa: CAWSAGGRYTGELFF
cdr3_nt: TGTGCCTGGAGTGCGGGGGGGAGATACACCGGGGAGCTGTTTTTT

clone_size: -
j_call: TRBJ1-3
v_call: TRBV7-9
d_call: TRBD1
cdr3_aa: CASSSPGTVSGNTIYF
cdr3_nt: TGTGCCAGCAGCTCCCCTGGGACAGTCTCTGGAAACACCATATATTTT

clone_size: once
j_call: TRBJ1-1
v_call: TRBV25-1
d_call: -
cdr3_aa: CASSPPAANTEAFF
cdr3_nt: TGTGCCAGCAGTCCCCCCGCGGCAAACACTGAAGCTTTCTTT